This TCR beta chain was identified during a study of T cell responses to AZD1222 COVID-19 vaccine. The germline gives CDR1 PRHDT, CDR2 FYEKMQ (reference sequence). The CDR3 extends over 14 amino acids. Trimming removed 1 base at V and 3 bases at J, with 10 bases between. Repertoires were generated with immunoSEQ multiplex PCR, while TCRdb's copy carries only in-frame clones and drops some. The table has about 96,000 clones, roughly 90% seen once. Sample: peripheral blood, taken on day 0 of AZD1222 vaccination. V usage is TRBV13 and J usage is TRBJ2-7; unclear D gene. The receptor was derived from an adult in good health. CDR3 nucleotides: TGTGCCAGCAGCTTAGAGGAATTGGGCTACGAGCAGTACTTC. The encoded protein is CASSLEELGYEQYF.